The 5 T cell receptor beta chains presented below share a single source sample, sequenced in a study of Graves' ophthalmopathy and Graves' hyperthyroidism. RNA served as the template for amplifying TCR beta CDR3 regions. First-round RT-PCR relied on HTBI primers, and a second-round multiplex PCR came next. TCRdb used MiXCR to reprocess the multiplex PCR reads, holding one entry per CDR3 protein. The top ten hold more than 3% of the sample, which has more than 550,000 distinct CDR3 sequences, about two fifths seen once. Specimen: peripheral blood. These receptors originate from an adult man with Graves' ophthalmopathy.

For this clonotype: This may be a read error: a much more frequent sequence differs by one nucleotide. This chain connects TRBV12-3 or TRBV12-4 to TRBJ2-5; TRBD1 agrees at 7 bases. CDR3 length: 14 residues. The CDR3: CAISSSTGRGGQYF. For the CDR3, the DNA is TGTGCCATCAGTTCCTCGACAGGGCGTGGGGGCCAGTACTTC.

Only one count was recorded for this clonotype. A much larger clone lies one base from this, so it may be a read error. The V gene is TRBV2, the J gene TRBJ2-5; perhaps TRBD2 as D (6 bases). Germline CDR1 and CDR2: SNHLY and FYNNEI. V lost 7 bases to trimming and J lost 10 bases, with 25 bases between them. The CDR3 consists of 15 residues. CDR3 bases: TGTGCCAGCAACCCCCCCCCGGGGCTGGGGGGTGTCCAGTACTTC. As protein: CASNPPPGLGGVQYF.

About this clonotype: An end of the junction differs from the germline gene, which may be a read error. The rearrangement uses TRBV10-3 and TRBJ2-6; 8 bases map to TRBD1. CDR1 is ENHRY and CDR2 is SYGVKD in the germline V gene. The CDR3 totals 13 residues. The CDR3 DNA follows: TGTGCCATCGGGGCCAGGGGGCAAGGGGCTGAAGCTTTC. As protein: CAIGARGQGAEAF.

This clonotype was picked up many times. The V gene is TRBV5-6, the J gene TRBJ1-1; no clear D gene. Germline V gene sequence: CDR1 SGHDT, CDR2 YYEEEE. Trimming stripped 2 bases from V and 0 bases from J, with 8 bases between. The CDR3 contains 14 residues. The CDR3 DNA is TGTGCCAGCAGCTTCGTTACGATGAACACTGAAGCTTTCTTT. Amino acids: CASSFVTMNTEAFF.

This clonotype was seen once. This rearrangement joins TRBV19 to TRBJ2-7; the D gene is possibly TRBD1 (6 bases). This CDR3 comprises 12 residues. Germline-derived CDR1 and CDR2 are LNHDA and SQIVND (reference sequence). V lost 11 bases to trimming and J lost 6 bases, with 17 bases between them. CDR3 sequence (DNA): TGTGCCTGGAGTGGGACATTCCGCGAGCAGTACTTC. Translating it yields CAWSGTFREQYF.